The T cell receptor (beta chain) under discussion was sequenced for a study of T cell repertoires in cytomegalovirus infection. Background on the study: Based on public TCR beta signatures, there were indications of CMV infection and of a matching HLA type. The study's findings and limits: HLA-C-restricted CMV clonotypes gave the most frequent clonotype in two of eight donors.

The CDR3 has 15 residues. CDR1 is MGHRA and CDR2 is YSYEKL in the germline V gene. V dropped 4 bases and J dropped 3 bases, with 13 bases sitting between them. In the case of this clonotype: Its specificity is unknown.

MiXCR was run by TCRdb on the reads, yielding one entry per CDR3 protein. The data hold about 890,000 distinct CDR3 sequences, with less than 40% observed a single time. The rearrangement joins TRBV4-1 to TRBJ2-1; TRBD2 might be the D (5 bases). This receptor was identified in a human donor in good health (CMV status not recorded). Some clones in this sample may be carry-over from other donors' samples. Here the sequenced sample was cultured CD8+ T cells from PBMCs, taken from culture after CMV antigen stimulation. DNA for the CDR3: TGCGCCAGCAGCCCCCAGAAGCGGCTCTACAATGAGCAGTTCTTC. Translated, it gives CASSPQKRLYNEQFF.